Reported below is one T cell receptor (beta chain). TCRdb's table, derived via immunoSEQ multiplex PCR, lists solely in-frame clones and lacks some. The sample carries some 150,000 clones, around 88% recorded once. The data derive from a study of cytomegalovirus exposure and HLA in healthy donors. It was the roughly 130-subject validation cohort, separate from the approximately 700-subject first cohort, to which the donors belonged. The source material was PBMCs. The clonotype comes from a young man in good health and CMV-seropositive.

CDR3 loop: CASRNIGGNQPQHF. Written as DNA, the CDR3 is TGTGCCTCCAGGAACATCGGCGGCAATCAGCCCCAGCATTTT. The chain couples TRBV6-5 to TRBJ1-5, with no clear D. V lost 11 bases and J 2 bases, leaving 16 bases between the germline ends. The CDR3 is 14 amino acids. The germline V gene encodes CDR1 MNHEY and CDR2 SVGAGI.